A single sample is the source of the 21 T cell receptor beta chains below, sequenced in a study of vaccination and CD4 T cells after COVID-19. For these TCRs, the target antigens are not known. Cultured CD4+ T cell DNA was sequenced using the Oncomine TCR Beta short-read assay. TCRdb fed the PCR reads into MiXCR, producing one record per CDR3 protein. Among over 10,000 distinct CDR3 sequences listed, around 60% were seen once. Described treatment: approximately nine-day PBMC culture with coronavirus spike peptide pools or control peptides (ViraFEST assay). The sample comprised CD4+ T cells from blood, cultured in vitro. These receptors all stem from a human donor who had recovered from COVID-19.

The CDR3 DNA sequence: TGTGCCAGCAGCCACGTCAGGGTTGAGCAGTACTTC. Its translation is CASSHVRVEQYF. This chain connects TRBV14 to TRBJ2-7, with D tentatively TRBD1 (5 bases). V lost 3 bases, J lost 7 bases, and 10 bases lay in between. Germline CDR1 reads SGHDN; CDR2 reads FVKESK. The CDR3 covers 12 residues.

The V call is TRBV20-1, the J call TRBJ2-7; 9 bases are shared with TRBD2. This CDR3 is 15 amino acids long. The V segment lost 6 bases and the J segment 2 bases; nucleotides outside the gene matches: 11. Germline loops: CDR1 DFQATT, CDR2 SNEGSKA (reference sequence). The CDR3 reads CSASLGAGGTYEQYF. DNA for the CDR3: TGCAGTGCCAGCTTGGGGGCGGGAGGGACCTACGAGCAGTACTTC.

The sample holds a few counts of this clonotype. The V call is TRBV19, the J call TRBJ2-4; TRBD2 matches 10 bases. The ends lost 6 bases at V and 8 bases at J; junction bases unmatched: 7. The CDR3 spans 14 residues. From germline, CDR1 is LNHDA and CDR2 SQIVND (reference sequence). The CDR3 DNA reads TGTGCCAGTAGAAACCCTAGCGGGAGTTACATTCAGTACTTC. Its translation is CASRNPSGSYIQYF.

Comment on this clonotype: The CDR3 does not end in the conserved phenylalanine or tryptophan, so this is likely a read error. The chain uses TRBV15 and TRBJ1-5; D gene unclear. The V gene's germline CDR1 is LNHNV and CDR2 YYDKDF (reference sequence). Between the trimmed V and J ends, which lost 0 bases and 0 bases, there was a span of 6 bases. The CDR3 is 15 amino acids. The CDR3 spells CATSRDTGSNQPQHL. CDR3 in DNA: TGTGCCACCAGCAGAGATACGGGTAGCAATCAGCCCCAGCATCTT.

This clonotype is judged medium-sized. The chain has TRBV7-2 and TRBJ1-2; D uncertain. Deletions cut 5 bases from V and 8 bases from J, with 15 bases between. Germline loops: CDR1 SGHTA, CDR2 FQGNSA. The CDR3 is made up of 13 amino acids. CDR3 DNA sequence: TGTGCCAGCAGCCAAAACCCCGACGGGGGCTACACCTTC. Protein product: CASSQNPDGGYTF.

The chain has TRBV6-1 and TRBJ2-4; 7 positions agree with TRBD1. This CDR3 is built from 18 residues. V was pared by 4 bases and J by 2 bases, with 14 bases of the junction left unmatched. From germline, CDR1 is MNHNS and CDR2 SASEGT. CDR3 in amino acids: CASSGRLGQNLSKNIQYF. The CDR3, as DNA: TGTGCCAGCAGTGGGAGATTGGGACAGAACTTATCCAAAAACATTCAGTACTTC.

The V gene is TRBV20-1, the J gene TRBJ1-1, with a weak D call TRBD1 (5 bases). Trimming pared 6 bases from V and 2 bases from J, leaving 13 bases between. Germline CDR1 and CDR2: DFQATT and SNEGSKA (reference sequence). The CDR3 is 13 amino acids. Here the CDR3 reads CSARTSQNTEAFF. DNA for the CDR3: TGCAGTGCAAGGACATCTCAAAACACTGAAGCTTTCTTT.

The DNA of the CDR3 is TGTGCCAGCTCACCAGGAGCGGGAGAGACCCAGTACTTC. It translates to CASSPGAGETQYF. V gene TRBV18 combines with J gene TRBJ2-5; TRBD2 is a possible D gene (6 bases). The V end was cut by 2 bases, the J end by 4 bases, with 8 bases between. The CDR3 is 13 amino acids. Per germline, CDR1 KGHSH and CDR2 LQKENI.

This clonotype was observed a handful of times. J is TRBJ1-4 and V is TRBV7-9; no definite D call. The V end lost 2 bases, the J end lost 6 bases, and 7 bases lay between the germline ends. The CDR3 is 13 residues long. The germline gives CDR1 SEHNR, CDR2 FQNEAQ (reference sequence). This chain's CDR3 is CASSLSVDEKLFF. The DNA of the CDR3 is TGTGCCAGCAGCTTATCGGTGGATGAAAAACTGTTTTTT. Looking up the rest from reference TRBV7-9 and TRBJ1-4 gives the full variable domain: DTGVSQNPRHKITKRGQNVTFRCDPISEHNRLYWYRQTLGQGPEFLTYFQNEAQLEKSRLLSDRFSAERPKGSFSTLEIQRTEQGDSAMYLCASSLSVDEKLFFGSGTQLSVL.

This sequence joins TRBV30 and TRBJ2-1; TRBD1 matches 8 bases. CDR1 and CDR2 (germline): GTSNPN, SVGIG (reference sequence). V lost 0 bases and J lost 4; bases outside the gene matches: 11. The CDR3 loop spans 17 amino acids. CDR3 sequence reads: CAWSVPRTRTGYNEQFF. DNA for the CDR3: TGTGCCTGGAGTGTACCACGGACCCGGACAGGGTACAATGAGCAGTTCTTC.

The rearrangement uses TRBV20-1 and TRBJ2-7; TRBD2 aligns across 14 bases. With V trimmed by 4 bases and J by 7 bases, 6 bases remained unmatched. Germline assignment: CDR1 DFQATT and CDR2 SNEGSKA (reference sequence). The length of the CDR3 is 14 residues. CDR3: CSATGLAGVREQYF. The CDR3 bases are TGCAGTGCTACGGGACTAGCGGGAGTGAGGGAGCAGTACTTC.

The CDR3 DNA reads as TGCAGTGCTAGATCCGGGGGCGGGGGCTACACCTTC. This encodes CSARSGGGGYTF. The rearrangement joins TRBV20-1 to TRBJ1-2; possibly TRBD1 for D (6 bases). The ends were cut back, 2 bases at V and 8 bases at J, with 12 bases in the middle. The CDR3 runs to 12 residues. Germline-derived CDR1 and CDR2 are DFQATT and SNEGSKA (reference sequence).

The rearrangement joins TRBV19 to TRBJ2-3, with D maybe TRBD1 (5 bases). The V gene's germline CDR1 is LNHDA and CDR2 SQIVND (reference sequence). This CDR3 has 16 residues. V lost 1 base to trimming and J lost 6 bases, with 17 bases between them. As DNA, the CDR3 is TGTGCCAGTAGTATAGTTTTCGTGGGCTCAGGGGATACGCAGTATTTT. The encoded protein is CASSIVFVGSGDTQYF.

J is TRBJ2-7 and V is TRBV7-2; D perhaps matches TRBD1 (5 bases). The CDR3 contains 11 residues. In germline, CDR1 is SGHTA, CDR2 FQGNSA. Trimming took off 1 base at V and 13 bases at J, with 11 bases between the two ends. CDR3 in amino acids: CASSLEYDRYF. As DNA, the CDR3 is TGTGCCAGCAGCTTAGAATACGACAGATACTTC.

The chain has TRBV20-1 and TRBJ1-5, with D maybe TRBD1 (6 bases). Trimming shortened V by 4 bases and J by 4 bases, and 14 bases separated the two germline ends. CDR1 and CDR2 from the germline V gene are DFQATT and SNEGSKA (reference sequence). The CDR3 length is 14 residues. The CDR3 nucleotides are TGCAGTGCTACCCAATGGGGGGCTAATCAGCCCCAGCATTTT. It codes for CSATQWGANQPQHF.

This clonotype was seen just once. The chain is built from TRBV12-3 or TRBV12-4 and TRBJ2-2; maybe TRBD2 (6 bases). The V end lost 11 bases, the J end lost 0 bases, and 13 bases lay between the germline ends. The CDR3 is 14 residues long. The CDR3 is CAGRRFANTGELFF. CDR3 sequence (DNA): TGTGCCGGGAGGAGGTTCGCGAACACCGGGGAGCTGTTTTTT.

The chain combines TRBV19 with TRBJ1-1, with D tentatively TRBD1 (6 bases). The CDR3 has 16 residues. Germline V gene lookup returns CDR1 LNHDA and CDR2 SQIVND (reference sequence). Trimming pared 2 bases from V and 3 bases from J, leaving 16 bases between. This CDR3 reads CASSILWGAQDTEAFF. In DNA form, the CDR3 reads TGTGCCAGTAGTATACTGTGGGGGGCGCAGGACACTGAAGCTTTCTTT.

The rearrangement uses TRBV5-6 and TRBJ1-2, with D possibly TRBD1 on 6 matching bases. Germline CDR1 reads SGHDT; CDR2 reads YYEEEE. V was cut by 4 bases and J by 5 bases, with 21 bases left in between. The CDR3 loop spans 16 amino acids. In nucleotides, the CDR3 is TGTGCCAGCAGCCCTCCCCGCCCTCCCAGGGGTTATGGCTACACCTTC. This gives the protein CASSPPRPPRGYGYTF.

The table lists this clonotype with a few counts. This chain uses TRBV7-9 with TRBJ2-3; D tentatively fits TRBD1 or TRBD2 (5 bases each). Germline V gives CDR1 SEHNR, CDR2 FQNEAQ (reference sequence). The CDR3 has 13 amino acids. V lost 8 bases to trimming and J lost 4 bases, with 13 bases between them. CDR3 sequence reads: CASSAVGADTQYF. The CDR3 DNA sequence: TGTGCCAGCTCCGCGGTGGGGGCAGATACGCAGTATTTT.

This clonotype came up a few times. The V and J genes are TRBV20-1 and TRBJ2-7, with no clear D. The V end lost 3 bases, the J end lost 1 base, and 10 bases lay between the germline ends. CDR1 and CDR2 from the germline V gene are DFQATT and SNEGSKA (reference sequence). The CDR3 spans 13 residues. This CDR3 reads CSASRQFSYEQYF. For the CDR3, the DNA is TGCAGTGCTAGCCGCCAGTTTTCCTACGAGCAGTACTTC.

The chain combines TRBV20-1 with TRBJ2-3; perhaps TRBD2 as D (5 bases). V lost 6 bases, J lost 7 bases, and 8 bases lay in between. CDR1 is DFQATT, CDR2 SNEGSKA, per germline (reference sequence). This CDR3 has 10 residues. CDR3 bases: TGCAGTGCAAGCGGTAATACGCAGTATTTT. Residues: CSASGNTQYF.